These 24 T cell receptor beta chains were sequenced from one sample in a study of cytotoxic CD8 clonotypes in ibrutinib-treated CLL. Sequencing used immunoSEQ multiplex PCR; TCRdb keeps in-frame clones, though not all of them. The sample has approximately 210,000 clones; around 72% are singletons. The sequenced sample was PBMCs, obtained after 24 months of ibrutinib treatment. These TCRs come from a human donor with chronic lymphocytic leukemia.

The chain combines TRBV15 with TRBJ2-7, with 7 bases fitting TRBD2. This CDR3 spans 15 amino acids. CDR1 is LNHNV, CDR2 YYDKDF, per germline (reference sequence). J was trimmed by 2 bases and V by 3 bases; bases with no gene match: 7. As DNA, the CDR3 is TGTGCCACCAGCAGTCGGAGCGGGACCCCCTACGAGCAGTACTTC. It yields the protein CATSSRSGTPYEQYF.

In its sample, this clone was seen a few times. This chain uses TRBV7-9 with TRBJ2-5; no clear D. Trimming shortened V by 5 bases and J by 2 bases, and 12 bases separated the two germline ends. The CDR3 loop spans 14 amino acids. Germline-derived CDR1 and CDR2 are SEHNR and FQNEAQ (reference sequence). CDR3 region: CASSIRLGQETQYF. Here the CDR3 DNA reads TGTGCCAGCAGCATCCGTCTCGGACAAGAGACCCAGTACTTC.

This sequence joins TRBV6-4 and TRBJ2-1; 7 nucleotides agree with TRBD2. The germline gives CDR1 MRHNA, CDR2 SNTAGT. The length of the CDR3 is 18 residues. V trimming: 7 bases; J trimming: 12 bases; junction bases outside the gene matches: 27. The CDR3 DNA follows: TGTGCCAGCATCCAAACTGGAGGCCGGGACTATGATTGTGTAGGGCAGTTCTTC. Its translation is CASIQTGGRDYDCVGQFF.

The rearrangement joins TRBV27 to TRBJ2-7, with TRBD1 as a possible D gene (5 bases). The CDR3 is 13 amino acids. The germline CDR1 and CDR2 sequences are MNHEY and SMNVEV (reference sequence). V was pared by 4 bases and J by 0 bases, with 7 bases between. The CDR3 DNA reads as TGTGCCAGCAGTTGGGGCAGCTCCTACGAGCAGTACTTC. As protein: CASSWGSSYEQYF.

V gene TRBV18 combines with J gene TRBJ1-1, with a possible D match to TRBD1 (5 bases). Germline CDR1 KGHSH, CDR2 LQKENI. Deletions cut 2 bases from V and 4 bases from J, with 8 bases between. The CDR3 consists of 13 residues. CDR3 protein: CASSPTGFTEAFF. DNA of the CDR3: TGTGCCAGCTCACCAACAGGATTCACTGAAGCTTTCTTT.

V is TRBV5-4 and J is TRBJ2-2; 14 nucleotides match TRBD2. V shed 4 bases, J shed 4 bases, and the junction held 6 bases outside the gene matches. The CDR3 is 17 amino acids. CDR1 is SGHNT, CDR2 YYREEE, per germline (reference sequence). CDR3 loop: CASSAGTSGRFTGELFF. The CDR3 region has the DNA TGTGCCAGCAGCGCCGGGACTAGCGGGAGATTCACCGGGGAGCTGTTTTTT.

The V call is TRBV18, the J call TRBJ2-7, with D perhaps matching TRBD1 (6 bases). The CDR3 length is 16 residues. Per germline, CDR1 KGHSH and CDR2 LQKENI. Trimming removed 5 bases at V and 0 bases at J, with 17 bases between. The CDR3 spells CASSRTGLPISYEQYF. In DNA, the CDR3 is TGTGCCAGCTCAAGAACAGGGCTCCCCATCTCCTACGAGCAGTACTTC.

As DNA, the CDR3 is TGTGCCAGCAGCCGGGAGGGCCAAGAGACCCAGTACTTC. It is translated as CASSREGQETQYF. The chain uses TRBV11-3 and TRBJ2-5, with 8 bases that match TRBD2. Losses at the gene ends were 5 bases for V and 1 base for J; bases not matched to a gene: 0. The CDR3 has 13 residues. Germline V gene lookup returns CDR1 SGHNT and CDR2 YENEEA.

The chain carries TRBV9 and TRBJ2-2, with unresolved D. Per germline, CDR1 SGDLS and CDR2 YYNGEE. The V end was cut by 4 bases, the J end by 1 base, with 8 bases between. This CDR3 has 14 amino acids. The CDR3 here is CASSPQMNTGELFF. The CDR3 region has the DNA TGTGCCAGCAGCCCCCAGATGAACACCGGGGAGCTGTTTTTT.

J is TRBJ2-7 and V is TRBV25-1; possible D gene TRBD1, 5 bases. The ends were cut back, 4 bases at V and 1 base at J, with 11 bases in the middle. The germline CDR1 and CDR2 sequences are MGHDK and SYGVNS. The length of the CDR3 is 14 residues. The CDR3 spells CASSAQGYSYEQYF. The DNA of the CDR3 is TGTGCCAGCAGTGCCCAGGGTTATTCCTACGAGCAGTACTTC.

The J gene is TRBJ2-2, the V gene TRBV5-4; 7 bases map to TRBD2. This CDR3 has 13 residues. Germline V CDR1 and CDR2: SGHNT, YYREEE (reference sequence). The ends lost 3 bases at V and 6 bases at J; junction bases unmatched: 2. The DNA of the CDR3 is TGTGCCAGCAGCTATGGGGGGGCCGGGGAGCTGTTTTTT. It encodes CASSYGGAGELFF.

The V call is TRBV6-4, the J call TRBJ1-5; D may be TRBD1 (6 bases). Germline V CDR1 and CDR2: MRHNA, SNTAGT. This CDR3 is built from 13 residues. Trimming pared 8 bases from V and 4 bases from J, leaving 12 bases between. CDR3 sequence (DNA): TGTGCCAGCCGAATTACAGGGAATCAGCCCCAGCATTTT. Its protein product is CASRITGNQPQHF.

This clone was picked up a small number of times. This sequence joins TRBV6-5 and TRBJ1-2; 11 bases match TRBD1. The germline gives CDR1 MNHEY, CDR2 SVGAGI. The CDR3 loop spans 15 amino acids. Trimming cost V 2 bases and J 4 bases; bases outside gene matches: 3. CDR3 sequence: CASSYTGTGGYGYTF. The CDR3 coding sequence is TGTGCCAGCAGTTACACCGGGACAGGGGGCTATGGCTACACCTTC.

The V and J genes are TRBV7-6 and TRBJ2-1, with 12 positions matching TRBD2. V shed 4 bases and J 2 bases; nucleotides not matched to a gene: 3. Germline V gene lookup returns CDR1 SGHVS and CDR2 FNYEAQ. This CDR3 is 16 amino acids long. CDR3 region: CASSSRTSGTYNEQFF. DNA for the CDR3: TGTGCCAGCAGCTCAAGGACTAGCGGGACCTACAATGAGCAGTTCTTC.

In its sample, this clone was seen a few times. This chain uses TRBV6-6 with TRBJ2-7; unclear D gene. V was trimmed by 2 bases and J by 0 bases, leaving 5 bases between them. The CDR3 covers 13 residues. Germline V gives CDR1 MNHNY, CDR2 SVGAGI (reference sequence). CDR3 in amino acids: CASSYVDSYEQYF. DNA of the CDR3: TGTGCCAGCAGTTACGTCGACTCCTACGAGCAGTACTTC.

DNA of the CDR3: TGTGCCAGCAGCGCACTGTCGGGATTTACAGATACGCAGTATTTT. This codes for CASSALSGFTDTQYF. The chain has TRBV9 and TRBJ2-3; TRBD2 might be the D (5 bases). Germline lookup yields CDR1 SGDLS and CDR2 YYNGEE. With 3 bases removed from V and 3 bases from J, the gap between germline ends came to 14 bases. The CDR3 spans 15 residues.

The chain recombines TRBV28 with TRBJ2-6; 8 bases map to TRBD1. With 8 bases clipped from V and 0 bases from J, the junction kept 15 bases outside the gene matches. Germline V CDR1 and CDR2: MDHEN, SYDVKM. The CDR3 runs to 19 residues. The CDR3 loop is CASFQGAGVTLSGANVLTF. The CDR3 DNA reads as TGTGCCAGCTTCCAGGGGGCAGGTGTTACTCTCTCTGGGGCCAACGTCCTGACTTTC. Full variable domain (rest looked up from reference TRBV28 and TRBJ2-6): DVKVTQSSRYLVKRTGEKVFLECVQDMDHENMFWYRQDPGLGLRLIYFSYDVKMKEKGDIPEGYSVSREKKERFSLILESASTNQTSMYLCASFQGAGVTLSGANVLTFGAGSRLTVL.

V and J are TRBV15 and TRBJ2-1, with a tentative D call TRBD2 (6 bases). V was shortened by 1 base and J by 6 bases, with 16 bases between the two germline ends. This CDR3 has 16 amino acids. Germline V gene sequence: CDR1 LNHNV, CDR2 YYDKDF (reference sequence). The CDR3 DNA is TGTGCCACCAGCAGAGGATTGAGCGGGTCTATCAATGAGCAGTTCTTC. Translation: CATSRGLSGSINEQFF.

The rearrangement links TRBV5-8 to TRBJ1-2, with TRBD1 identical over 8 bases. Trimming cost V 0 bases and J 3 bases; bases outside gene matches: 1. Germline CDR1 is SGHTS and CDR2 is YDEGEE. The CDR3 sequence is 14 residues long. The CDR3 DNA sequence: TGTGCCAGCAGCTTGGGGACAGGGTACTATGGCTACACCTTC. Translated: CASSLGTGYYGYTF. The full variable domain, completed using reference TRBV5-8 and TRBJ1-2, is EAGVTQSPTHLIKTRGQQATLRCSPISGHTSVYWYQQALGLGLQFLLWYDEGEERNRGNFPPRFSGRQFPNYSSELNVNALELEDSALYLCASSLGTGYYGYTFGSGTRLTVV.

The V and J genes are TRBV5-6 and TRBJ2-1; 7 bases are a match to TRBD2. This CDR3 comprises 13 residues. The V segment lost 5 bases and the J segment 8 bases; nucleotides outside the gene matches: 7. Germline V gives CDR1 SGHDT, CDR2 YYEEEE. The CDR3 region has the DNA TGTGCCAGCAGGGAAACGGGACTATATGAGCAGTTCTTC. Translated, it gives CASRETGLYEQFF. The entire variable domain, with the rest obtained from reference TRBV5-6 and TRBJ2-1, is as follows: DAGVTQSPTHLIKTRGQQVTLRCSPKSGHDTVSWYQQALGQGPQFIFQYYEEEERQRGNFPDRFSGHQFPNYSSELNVNALLLGDSALYLCASRETGLYEQFFGPGTRLTVL.

This sequence joins TRBV6-5 and TRBJ2-2, with D uncertain. V gave up 6 bases and J gave up 5 bases, with 16 bases separating them. CDR3 size: 15 residues. Germline V gene data show CDR1 as MNHEY and CDR2 as SVGAGI. DNA for the CDR3: TGTGCCAGCAGCCCCCAGCCGACTGCAACCGGGGAGCTGTTTTTT. Its protein is CASSPQPTATGELFF.

A note on this clone: At one end, the junction sequence differs from germline, possibly due to a read error. The gene calls are TRBV15 and TRBJ2-7, with 7 nucleotides matching TRBD2. The germline CDR1 and CDR2 sequences are LNHNV and YYDKDF (reference sequence). The CDR3 has 16 residues. The DNA for the CDR3 is TGTGCCACCAGCAGAGATTGGCCGGGACTAACGAACGAGCGGTACTTC. It is translated as CATSRDWPGLTNERYF.

Comments on this clone: Its ends do not fully match the called genes, so a read error is possible. CDR3 amino acids: CASSIDSSSHNEQFF. The CDR3 coding sequence is TGTGCCAGTAGTATAGATTCTAGCTCCCACAATGAGCAGTTCTTC. This sequence joins TRBV19 and TRBJ2-1, with D perhaps matching TRBD2 (5 bases). The CDR3 is 15 amino acids. Germline CDR1 and CDR2: LNHDA and SQIVND (reference sequence).

Only a few counts were recorded for this clone. V usage is TRBV28 and J usage is TRBJ1-2; no clear D gene. The germline gives CDR1 MDHEN, CDR2 SYDVKM. This CDR3 is 13 amino acids long. Trimming shortened V by 2 bases and J by 2 bases, and 6 bases separated the two germline ends. The CDR3 sequence: CASSLRQNYGYTF. The CDR3 DNA follows: TGTGCCAGCAGTTTAAGGCAGAACTATGGCTACACCTTC.